Below, one T cell receptor beta chain is given with its context. The record originates from a study of blood T cell repertoires in COVID-19. Individuals aged about 18 to 89 years were recruited from about two dozen US areas. Assay used: immunoSEQ multiplex PCR; TCRdb lists only in-frame clones, some missing. The profile covers 300,000 to 350,000 clones, with roughly 87% appearing a single time and approximately 9% taken by the ten largest. The germline CDR1 and CDR2 sequences are SEHNR and FQNEAQ (reference sequence). V shed 2 bases and J shed 0 bases, with 5 bases lying between them. This CDR3 spans 14 amino acids.

The chain employs TRBV7-9 and TRBJ1-3; D ambiguous. The source is a woman younger than 30 who had recovered from COVID-19. Input material: PBMCs or T cells enriched from blood (not recorded which). The CDR3 region is CASSLPFSGNTIYF. CDR3 bases: TGTGCCAGCAGCTTACCCTTCTCTGGAAACACCATATATTTT.